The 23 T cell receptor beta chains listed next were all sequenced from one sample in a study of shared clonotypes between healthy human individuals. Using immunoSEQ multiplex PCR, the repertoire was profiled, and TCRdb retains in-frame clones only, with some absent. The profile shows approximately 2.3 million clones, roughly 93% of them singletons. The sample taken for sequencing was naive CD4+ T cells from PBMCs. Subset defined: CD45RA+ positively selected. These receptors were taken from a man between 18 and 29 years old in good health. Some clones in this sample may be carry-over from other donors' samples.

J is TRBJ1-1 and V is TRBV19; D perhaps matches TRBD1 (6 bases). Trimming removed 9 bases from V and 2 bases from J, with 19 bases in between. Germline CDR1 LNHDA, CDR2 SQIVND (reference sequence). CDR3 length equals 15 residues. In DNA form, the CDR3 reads TGTGCCAGCGATGATGAACGGGGGGCCAACACTGAAGCTTTCTTT. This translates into CASDDERGANTEAFF.

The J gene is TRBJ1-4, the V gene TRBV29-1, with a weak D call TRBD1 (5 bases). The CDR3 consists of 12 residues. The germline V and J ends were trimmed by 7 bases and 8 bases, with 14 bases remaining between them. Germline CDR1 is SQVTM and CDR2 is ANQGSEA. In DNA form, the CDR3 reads TGCAGCGCCAGGACCAGGGCCGAAAAACTGTTTTTT. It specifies CSARTRAEKLFF.

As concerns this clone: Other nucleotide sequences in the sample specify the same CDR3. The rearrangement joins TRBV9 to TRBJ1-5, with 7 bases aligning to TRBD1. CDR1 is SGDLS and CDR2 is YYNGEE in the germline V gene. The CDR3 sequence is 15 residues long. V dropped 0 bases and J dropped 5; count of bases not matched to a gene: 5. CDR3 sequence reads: CASSVGQGGDQPQHF. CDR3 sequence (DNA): TGTGCCAGCAGCGTAGGGCAGGGGGGAGATCAGCCCCAGCATTTT.

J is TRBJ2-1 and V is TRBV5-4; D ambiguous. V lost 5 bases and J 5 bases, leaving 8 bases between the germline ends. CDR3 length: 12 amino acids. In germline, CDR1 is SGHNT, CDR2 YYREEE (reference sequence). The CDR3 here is CASRRGNNEQFF. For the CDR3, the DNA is TGTGCCAGCAGACGTGGAAACAATGAGCAGTTCTTC.

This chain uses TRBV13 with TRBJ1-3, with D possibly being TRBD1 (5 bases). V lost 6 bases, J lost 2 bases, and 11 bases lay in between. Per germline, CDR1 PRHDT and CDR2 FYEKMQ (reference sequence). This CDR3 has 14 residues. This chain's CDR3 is CASRRGVTGNTIYF. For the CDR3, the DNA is TGTGCCAGCAGGAGAGGGGTCACTGGAAACACCATATATTTT.

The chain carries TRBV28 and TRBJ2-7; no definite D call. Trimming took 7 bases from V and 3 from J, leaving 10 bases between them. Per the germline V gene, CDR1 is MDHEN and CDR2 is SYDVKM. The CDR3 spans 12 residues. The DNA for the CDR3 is TGTGCCAGCACCGGCCGATACTACGAGCAGTACTTC. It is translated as CASTGRYYEQYF. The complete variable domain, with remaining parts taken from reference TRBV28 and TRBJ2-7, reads DVKVTQSSRYLVKRTGEKVFLECVQDMDHENMFWYRQDPGLGLRLIYFSYDVKMKEKGDIPEGYSVSREKKERFSLILESASTNQTSMYLCASTGRYYEQYFGPGTRLTVT.

The CDR3 DNA reads TGCAGCGCAGACGGGCCAGGGAGTTTTGAGACCCAGTACTTC. It is translated as CSADGPGSFETQYF. The rearrangement uses TRBV29-1 and TRBJ2-5; the D call may be TRBD1 or TRBD2 (5 bases each). V lost 7 bases, J lost 5 bases, and 20 bases lay in between. The CDR3 contains 14 residues. The V gene's germline CDR1 is SQVTM and CDR2 ANQGSEA. The whole variable domain, filled in from reference TRBV29-1 and TRBJ2-5, reads SAVISQKPSRDICQRGTSLTIQCQVDSQVTMMFWYRQQPGQSLTLIATANQGSEATYESGFVIDKFPISRPNLTFSTLTVSNMSPEDSSIYLCSADGPGSFETQYFGPGTRLLVL.

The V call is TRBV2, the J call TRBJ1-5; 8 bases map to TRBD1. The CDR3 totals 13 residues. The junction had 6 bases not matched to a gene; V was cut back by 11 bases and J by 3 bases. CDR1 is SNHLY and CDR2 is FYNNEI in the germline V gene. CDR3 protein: CAGGQGLNQPQHF. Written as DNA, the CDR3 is TGTGCCGGAGGACAGGGTCTCAATCAGCCCCAGCATTTT.

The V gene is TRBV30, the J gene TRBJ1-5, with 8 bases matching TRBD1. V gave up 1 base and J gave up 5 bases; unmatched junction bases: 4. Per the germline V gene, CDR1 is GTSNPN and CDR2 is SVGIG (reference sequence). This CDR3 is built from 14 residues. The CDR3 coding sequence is TGTGCCTGGAGTGCCGTGACAGGGGATCAGCCCCAGCATTTT. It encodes CAWSAVTGDQPQHF.

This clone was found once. CDR3 sequence: CSVRTSGRVEQFF. The DNA for the CDR3 is TGCAGCGTTCGGACTAGCGGGAGGGTTGAGCAGTTCTTC. The chain carries TRBV29-1 and TRBJ2-1; 15 nucleotides match TRBD2. The CDR3 is made up of 13 amino acids. The J segment lost 9 bases and the V segment lost 5 bases, leaving 2 bases of the junction unmatched. Germline CDR1 SQVTM, CDR2 ANQGSEA.

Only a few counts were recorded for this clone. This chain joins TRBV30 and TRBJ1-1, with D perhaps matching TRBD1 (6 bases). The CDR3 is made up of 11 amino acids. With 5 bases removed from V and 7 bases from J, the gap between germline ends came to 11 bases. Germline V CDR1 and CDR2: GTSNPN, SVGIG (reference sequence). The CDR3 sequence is CAWGTGIEAFF. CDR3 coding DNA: TGTGCCTGGGGTACAGGGATTGAAGCTTTCTTT.

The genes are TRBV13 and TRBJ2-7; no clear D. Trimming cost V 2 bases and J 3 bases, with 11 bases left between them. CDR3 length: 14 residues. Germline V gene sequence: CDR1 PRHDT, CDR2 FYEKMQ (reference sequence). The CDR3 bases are TGTGCCAGCAGCTTACGGAATGGGGACTACGAGCAGTACTTC. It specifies CASSLRNGDYEQYF.

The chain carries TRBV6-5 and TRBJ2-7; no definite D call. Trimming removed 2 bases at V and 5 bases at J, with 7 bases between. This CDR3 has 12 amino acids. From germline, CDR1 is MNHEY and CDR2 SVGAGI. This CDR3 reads CASSYVGNEQYF. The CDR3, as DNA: TGTGCCAGCAGTTACGTGGGCAACGAGCAGTACTTC.

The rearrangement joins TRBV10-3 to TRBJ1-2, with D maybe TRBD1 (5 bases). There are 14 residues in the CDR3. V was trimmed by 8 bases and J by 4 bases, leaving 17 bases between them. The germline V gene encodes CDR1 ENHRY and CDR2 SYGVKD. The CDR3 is CAIGGSDGAYGYTF. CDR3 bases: TGTGCCATCGGCGGGTCGGATGGGGCCTATGGCTACACCTTC.

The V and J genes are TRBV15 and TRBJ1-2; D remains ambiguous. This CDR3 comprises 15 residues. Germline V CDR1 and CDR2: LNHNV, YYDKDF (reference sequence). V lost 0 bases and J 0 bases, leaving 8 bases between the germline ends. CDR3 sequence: CATSRDTTANYGYTF. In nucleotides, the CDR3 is TGTGCCACCAGCAGAGATACCACAGCTAACTATGGCTACACCTTC. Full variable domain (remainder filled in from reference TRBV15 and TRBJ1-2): DAMVIQNPRYQVTQFGKPVTLSCSQTLNHNVMYWYQQKSSQAPKLLFHYYDKDFNNEADTPDNFQSRRPNTSFCFLDIRSPGLGDTAMYLCATSRDTTANYGYTFGSGTRLTVV.

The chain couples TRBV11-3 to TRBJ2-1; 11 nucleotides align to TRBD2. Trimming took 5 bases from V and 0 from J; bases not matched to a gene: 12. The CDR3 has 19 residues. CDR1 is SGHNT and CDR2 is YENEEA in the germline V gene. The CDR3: CASSPAGMGLAASYNEQFF. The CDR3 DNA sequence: TGTGCCAGCAGCCCTGCTGGGATGGGACTAGCGGCCTCCTACAATGAGCAGTTCTTC.

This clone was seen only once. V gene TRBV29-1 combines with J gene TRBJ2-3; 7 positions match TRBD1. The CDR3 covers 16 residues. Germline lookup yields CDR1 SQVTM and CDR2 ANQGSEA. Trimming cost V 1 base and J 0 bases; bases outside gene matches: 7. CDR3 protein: CSVEVRQGASTDTQYF. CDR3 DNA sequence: TGCAGCGTTGAAGTAAGACAGGGCGCTAGCACAGATACGCAGTATTTT.

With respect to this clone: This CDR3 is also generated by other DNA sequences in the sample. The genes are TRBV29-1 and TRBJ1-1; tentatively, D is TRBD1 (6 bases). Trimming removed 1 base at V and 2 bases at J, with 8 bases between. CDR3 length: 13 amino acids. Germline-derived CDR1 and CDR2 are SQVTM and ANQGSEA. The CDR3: CSVEGTANTEAFF. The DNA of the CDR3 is TGCAGCGTTGAAGGGACAGCTAACACTGAAGCTTTCTTT.

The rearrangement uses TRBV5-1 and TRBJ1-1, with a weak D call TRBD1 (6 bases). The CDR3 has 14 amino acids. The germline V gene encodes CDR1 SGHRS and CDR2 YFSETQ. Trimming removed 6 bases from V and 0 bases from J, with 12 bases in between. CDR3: CASTMDSVNTEAFF. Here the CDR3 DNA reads TGCGCCAGCACTATGGACAGCGTGAACACTGAAGCTTTCTTT.

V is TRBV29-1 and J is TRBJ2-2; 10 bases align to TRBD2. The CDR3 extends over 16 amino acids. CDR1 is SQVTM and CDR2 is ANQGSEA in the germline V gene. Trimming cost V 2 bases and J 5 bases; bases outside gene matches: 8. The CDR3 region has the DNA TGCAGCGTTGAAAATCTAGCGGGAGTAAGAACCGGGGAGCTGTTTTTT. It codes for CSVENLAGVRTGELFF.

CDR3 amino acids: CATQPRTGYYEQYF. The DNA of the CDR3 is TGTGCCACCCAACCCAGGACAGGGTACTACGAGCAGTACTTC. V is TRBV6-6 and J is TRBJ2-7, with 8 bases fitting TRBD1. Germline V lookup: CDR1 MNHNY, CDR2 SVGAGI (reference sequence). Germline trimming cut 10 bases from V and 3 bases from J; bases unmatched to any gene: 11. The CDR3 is 14 residues long.

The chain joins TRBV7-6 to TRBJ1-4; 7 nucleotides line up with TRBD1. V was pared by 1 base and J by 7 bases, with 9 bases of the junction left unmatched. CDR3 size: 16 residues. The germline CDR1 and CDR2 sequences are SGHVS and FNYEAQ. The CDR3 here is CASSLEERQGGEKLFF. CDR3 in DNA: TGTGCCAGCAGCTTAGAAGAGCGGCAGGGGGGTGAAAAACTGTTTTTT.

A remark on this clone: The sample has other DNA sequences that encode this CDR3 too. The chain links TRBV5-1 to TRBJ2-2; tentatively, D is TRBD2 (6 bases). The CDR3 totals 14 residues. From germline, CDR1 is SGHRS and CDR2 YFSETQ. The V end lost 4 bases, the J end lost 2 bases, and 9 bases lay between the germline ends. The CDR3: CASSPTSNTGELFF. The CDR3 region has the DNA TGCGCCAGCAGCCCTACTAGCAACACCGGGGAGCTGTTTTTT. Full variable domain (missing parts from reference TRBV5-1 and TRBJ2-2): KAGVTQTPRYLIKTRGQQVTLSCSPISGHRSVSWYQQTPGQGLQFLFEYFSETQRNKGNFPGRFSGRQFSNSRSEMNVSTLELGDSALYLCASSPTSNTGELFFGEGSRLTVL.